This T cell receptor beta chain was documented in a study of HIV-infected patients and healthy controls. Whole-study results and caveats: With just sixteen HIV-infected individuals processed, the findings' generality was considered strongly limited.

J was trimmed by 1 base and V by 4 bases; bases with no gene match: 4. Germline lookup yields CDR1 SGHDT and CDR2 YYEEEE. The CDR3 is 15 residues long. All unsorted peripheral T cells were captured because whole blood was used without fractionation. Enrolled donors were untreated HIV-infected adults about to begin antiretroviral therapy. Reverse transcription used approximately 500 ng RNA and constant-region primers for alpha and beta. Separate chain-specific third strand synthesis with multiplexing indices produced the alpha and beta libraries. A roughly 21-cycle PCR with P5s and P7 primers followed a short adapter-adding first PCR. TCRdb passed the 5' RACE reads through MiXCR, listing each CDR3 protein once. This table holds around 7,600 distinct CDR3 sequences, 8% to 10% found once. This clonotype occurred many times. Its cognate antigen is unknown.

The clonotype was recovered from an adult with HIV infection. The gene calls are TRBV5-6 and TRBJ1-5, with 8 bases that match TRBD1. The source was blood, collected before antiretroviral therapy. CDR3 protein: CASSAGGRSNQPQHF. CDR3 bases: TGTGCCAGCAGCGCAGGGGGCCGGAGCAATCAGCCCCAGCATTTT.